Sequencing of this T cell receptor (beta chain) was carried out in a study of blood T cell repertoires in COVID-19 (dated by TCRdb to the early 2020s). Describing the broader study: Recovered participants in ImmuneRACE Cohort 3 were defined by two consecutive negative NP/OP PCR tests, clearance by a healthcare professional, or resolution of symptoms. The collaborator samples originated in the United States, Italy and Spain and spanned the acute and convalescent phases of COVID-19. The prospective study material was composed of cDNA or gDNA derived from T cells, B-cell-depleted T cells, or PBMCs. Subjects who had been exposed to COVID-19, were actively infected with it, or had recovered from it provided the deeply sampled blood TCRbeta repertoires that made up the dataset. The repertoires were released in a freely available public database intended as a resource for research on the immune response to SARS-CoV-2. The samples were drawn from two sources: the first 160 participants of the ongoing ImmuneRACE study, and 1,254 subjects contributed by 6 global collaborators. Nearly every sample came with metadata listing a de-identified subject ID, COVID-19 status, age in years and sex. Where HLA class I and class II types were available, the types were taken from metadata supplied by the sample provider, not from assay-based typing.

The CDR3 contains 15 residues, cysteine and phenylalanine counted. Here the CDR3 DNA is all that survives: 45 bases in frame from base 1. The germline V gene provides CDR1 MDHEN and CDR2 SYDVKM. V drops 2 bases and J drops 0 bases, leaving 8 bases in between. This clone was found once. The specificity of this receptor is unknown. Base qualities were left out, and no much larger clone turns up one base away. TCRbeta CDR3 regions were amplified from genomic DNA by means of the immunoSEQ Assay, a bias-controlled multiplex PCR. Under the source paper's analysis protocol: The number of nucleated cells in each sample was estimated from the amplification of reference gene primers within the assay. Sequence reads were collapsed and filtered to measure the absolute abundance of every unique TCRbeta CDR3 rearrangement. For each sample, productive Simpson clonality was calculated as the square root of Simpson's diversity index across productive rearrangements. Drawn from immuneACCESS, this table holds only the in-frame rearrangements with V and J called that TCRdb kept. Clones are partly lost; checked studies trace under half to an unresolved V gene and leave the rest unexplained. For V, J and clone size, that table is used; D and trimming come from the DNA. For this sample there are roughly 160,000 clones; roughly 78% appear just once. About 20% of the sample rests with the top ten.

What the authors observed across the whole study: The amount of clinical and demographic metadata varied by source and participant and was provided uncurated.

Participants in the prospective study were aged roughly 18 to 100 years, lived in approximately 26 United States geographic areas, and enrolled through a virtual design. Cohort assignment in the prospective study relied on participant-reported clinical history from a screening survey and a study questionnaire. Mobile phlebotomists in the prospective study collected whole blood, serum and a nasopharyngeal or oropharyngeal swab from every participant. Additional blood draws and questionnaires over an approximately 2-month period could optionally be provided by prospective study participants. Blood samples from the prospective study were shipped frozen or at room temperature prior to DNA extraction.

Sequenced sample: PBMCs or T cells enriched from blood (not recorded which). The receptor chain draws on TRBV28 and TRBJ2-1, with the identity of the D gene unclear. The clonotype was recovered from a woman aged 70-85 years in a cohort exposed to, infected with or recovered from COVID-19 (not recorded which). The CDR3 amino acid sequence is: CASSLPGSSYNEQFF. Here is the DNA: TGTGCCAGCAGTTTACCCGGTAGCTCCTACAATGAGCAGTTCTTC.